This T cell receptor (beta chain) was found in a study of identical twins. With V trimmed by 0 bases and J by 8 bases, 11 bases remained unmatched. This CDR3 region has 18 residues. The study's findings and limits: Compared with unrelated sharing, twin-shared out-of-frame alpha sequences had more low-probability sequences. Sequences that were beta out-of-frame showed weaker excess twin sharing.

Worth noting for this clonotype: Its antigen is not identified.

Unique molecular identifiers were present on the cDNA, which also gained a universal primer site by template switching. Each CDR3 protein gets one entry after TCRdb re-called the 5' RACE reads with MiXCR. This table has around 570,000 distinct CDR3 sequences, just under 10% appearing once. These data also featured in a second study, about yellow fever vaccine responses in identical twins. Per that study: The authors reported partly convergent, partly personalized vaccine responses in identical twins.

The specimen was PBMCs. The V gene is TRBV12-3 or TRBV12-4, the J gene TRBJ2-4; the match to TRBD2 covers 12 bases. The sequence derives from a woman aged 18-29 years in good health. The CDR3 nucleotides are TGTGCCAGCAGTTTAGCCGTTGGACTAGCGGGATGGGGGGACATTCAGTACTTC. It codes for CASSLAVGLAGWGDIQYF.